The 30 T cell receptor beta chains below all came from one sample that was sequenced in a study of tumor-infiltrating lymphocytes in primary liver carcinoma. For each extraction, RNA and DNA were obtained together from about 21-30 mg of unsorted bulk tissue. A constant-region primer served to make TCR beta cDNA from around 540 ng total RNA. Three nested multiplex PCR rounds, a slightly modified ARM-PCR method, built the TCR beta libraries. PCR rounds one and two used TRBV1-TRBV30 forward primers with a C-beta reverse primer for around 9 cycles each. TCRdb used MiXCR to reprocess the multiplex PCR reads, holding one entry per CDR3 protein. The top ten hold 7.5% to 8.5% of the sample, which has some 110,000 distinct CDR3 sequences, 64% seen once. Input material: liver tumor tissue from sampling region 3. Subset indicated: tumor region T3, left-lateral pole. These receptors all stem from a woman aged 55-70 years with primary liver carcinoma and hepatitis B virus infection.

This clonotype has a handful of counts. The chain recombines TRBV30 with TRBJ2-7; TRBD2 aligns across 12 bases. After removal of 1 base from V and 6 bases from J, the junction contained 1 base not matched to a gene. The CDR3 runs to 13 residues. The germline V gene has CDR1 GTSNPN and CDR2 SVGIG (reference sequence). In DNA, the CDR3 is TGTGCCTGGAGTGAGACTAGCGGGAGCGAGCAGTACTTC. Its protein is CAWSETSGSEQYF.

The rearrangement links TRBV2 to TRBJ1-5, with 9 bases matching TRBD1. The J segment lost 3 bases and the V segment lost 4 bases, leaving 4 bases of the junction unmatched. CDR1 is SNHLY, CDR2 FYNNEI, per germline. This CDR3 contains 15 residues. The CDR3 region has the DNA TGTGCCAGCAGTGCTGGGACAGGGTCCAATCAGCCCCAGCATTTT. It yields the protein CASSAGTGSNQPQHF. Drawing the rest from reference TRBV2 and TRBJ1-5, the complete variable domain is EPEVTQTPSHQVTQMGQEVILRCVPISNHLYFYWYRQILGQKVEFLVSFYNNEISEKSEIFDDQFSVERPDGSNFTLKIRSTKLEDSAMYFCASSAGTGSNQPQHFGDGTRLSIL.

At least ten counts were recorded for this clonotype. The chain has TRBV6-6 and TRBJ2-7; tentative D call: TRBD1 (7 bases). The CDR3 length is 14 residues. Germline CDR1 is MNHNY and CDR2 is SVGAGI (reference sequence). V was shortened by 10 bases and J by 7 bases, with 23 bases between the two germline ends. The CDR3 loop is CATYLGGSRGEQYF. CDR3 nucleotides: TGTGCCACCTACCTAGGGGGCTCTCGGGGGGAGCAGTACTTC.

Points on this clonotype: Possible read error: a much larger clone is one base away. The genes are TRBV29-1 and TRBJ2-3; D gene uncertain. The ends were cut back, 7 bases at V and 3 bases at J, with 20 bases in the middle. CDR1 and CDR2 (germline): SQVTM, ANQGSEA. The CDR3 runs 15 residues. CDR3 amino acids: CSAMPRSVGTDTQYF. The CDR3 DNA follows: TGCAGCGCCATGCCGCGGAGCGTGGGAACAGATACGCAGTATTTT.

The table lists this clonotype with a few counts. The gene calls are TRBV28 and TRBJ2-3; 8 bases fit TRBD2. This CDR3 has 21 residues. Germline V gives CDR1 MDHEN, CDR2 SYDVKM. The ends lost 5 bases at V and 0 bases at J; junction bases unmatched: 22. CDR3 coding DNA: TGTGCCAGCAGTCCGCCTTTGGGGATAGCTCGACTAGCGACTAGCACAGATACGCAGTATTTT. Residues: CASSPPLGIARLATSTDTQYF.

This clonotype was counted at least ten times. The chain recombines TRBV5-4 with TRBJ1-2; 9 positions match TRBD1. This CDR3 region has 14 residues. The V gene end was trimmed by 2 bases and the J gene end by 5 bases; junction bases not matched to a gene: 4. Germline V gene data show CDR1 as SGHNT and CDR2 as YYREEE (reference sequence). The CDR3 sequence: CASSFDRGNYGYTF. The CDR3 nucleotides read TGTGCCAGCAGCTTTGACAGGGGGAATTATGGCTACACCTTC.

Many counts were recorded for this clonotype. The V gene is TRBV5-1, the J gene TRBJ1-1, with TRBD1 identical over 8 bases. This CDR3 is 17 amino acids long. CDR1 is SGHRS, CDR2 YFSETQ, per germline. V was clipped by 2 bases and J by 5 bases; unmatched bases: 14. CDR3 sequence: CASSFWKGRGQGTEAFF. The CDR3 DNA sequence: TGCGCCAGCAGCTTCTGGAAGGGCAGGGGGCAAGGAACTGAAGCTTTCTTT.

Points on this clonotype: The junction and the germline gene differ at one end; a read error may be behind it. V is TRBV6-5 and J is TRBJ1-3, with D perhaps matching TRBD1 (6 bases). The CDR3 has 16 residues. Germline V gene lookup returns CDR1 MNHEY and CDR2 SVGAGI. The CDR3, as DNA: TGCGCCAGCAGTCGAGACAGGCCTCACTCTGGAAACACCATACATTTT. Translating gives CASSRDRPHSGNTIHF.

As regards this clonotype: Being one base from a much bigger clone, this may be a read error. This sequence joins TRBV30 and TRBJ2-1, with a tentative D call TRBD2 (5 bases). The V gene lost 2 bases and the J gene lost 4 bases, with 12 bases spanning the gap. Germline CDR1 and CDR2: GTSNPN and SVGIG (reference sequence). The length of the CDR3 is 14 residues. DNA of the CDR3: TGTGCCTGGAGTATGGGGAGTTTTTACAATGAGCAGTTCTTC. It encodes CAWSMGSFYNEQFF.

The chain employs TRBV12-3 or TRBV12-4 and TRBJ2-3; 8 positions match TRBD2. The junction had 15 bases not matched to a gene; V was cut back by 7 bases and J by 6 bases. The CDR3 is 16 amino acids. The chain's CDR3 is CASNAGTSGREDTQYF. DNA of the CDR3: TGTGCCAGCAACGCCGGGACTAGTGGGAGAGAGGATACGCAGTATTTT.

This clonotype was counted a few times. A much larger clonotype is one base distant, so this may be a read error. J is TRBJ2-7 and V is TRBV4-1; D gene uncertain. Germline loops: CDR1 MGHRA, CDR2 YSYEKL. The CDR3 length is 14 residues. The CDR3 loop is CASSQELGSYGQYF. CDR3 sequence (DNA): TGCGCCAGCAGCCAAGAACTGGGAAGCTACGGGCAGTACTTC.

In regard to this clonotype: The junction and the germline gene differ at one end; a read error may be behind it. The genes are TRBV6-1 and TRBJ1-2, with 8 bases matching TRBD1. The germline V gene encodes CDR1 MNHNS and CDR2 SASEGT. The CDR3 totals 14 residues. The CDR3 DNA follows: TGTACCAGCAGTTACTCGGGACAGGCGTCGGGCTATACCTTC. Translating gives CTSSYSGQASGYTF.

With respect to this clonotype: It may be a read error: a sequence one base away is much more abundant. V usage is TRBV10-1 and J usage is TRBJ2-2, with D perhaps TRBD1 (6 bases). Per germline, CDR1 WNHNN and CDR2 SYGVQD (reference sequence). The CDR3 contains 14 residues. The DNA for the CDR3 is TGCGCCAGCAGTGGACAGGTGAACACCCGGGAGCTGTTTTTT. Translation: CASSGQVNTRELFF.

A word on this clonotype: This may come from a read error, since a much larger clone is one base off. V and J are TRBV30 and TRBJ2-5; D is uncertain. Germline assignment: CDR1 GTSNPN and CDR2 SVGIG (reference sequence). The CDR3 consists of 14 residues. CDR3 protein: CPWSVPRRQETQYF. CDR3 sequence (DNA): TGTCCCTGGAGTGTACCCCGCCGTCAAGAGACCCAGTACTTC.

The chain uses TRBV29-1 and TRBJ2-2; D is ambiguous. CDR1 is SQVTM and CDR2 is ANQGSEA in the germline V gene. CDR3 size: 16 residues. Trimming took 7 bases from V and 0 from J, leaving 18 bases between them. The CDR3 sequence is CSDRTNIAANTGELFF. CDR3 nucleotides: TGCAGCGATAGGACCAACATAGCCGCGAACACCGGGGAGCTGTTTTTT.

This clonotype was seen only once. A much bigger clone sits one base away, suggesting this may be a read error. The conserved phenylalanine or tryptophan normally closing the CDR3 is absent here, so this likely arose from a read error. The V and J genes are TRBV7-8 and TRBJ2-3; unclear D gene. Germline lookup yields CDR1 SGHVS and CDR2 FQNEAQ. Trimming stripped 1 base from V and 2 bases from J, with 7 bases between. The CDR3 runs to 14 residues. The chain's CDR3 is CASSLGLFTDTQYY. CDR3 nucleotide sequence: TGTGCCAGCAGCTTAGGGCTATTCACAGATACGCAGTATTAT.

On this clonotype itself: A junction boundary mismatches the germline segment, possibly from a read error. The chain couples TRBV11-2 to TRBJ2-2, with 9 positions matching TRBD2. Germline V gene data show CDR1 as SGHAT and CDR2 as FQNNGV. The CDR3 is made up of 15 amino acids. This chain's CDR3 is CASSLGLAGPGEPFF. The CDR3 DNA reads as TGTGCCAGCAGCCTAGGGCTAGCGGGACCCGGGGAGCCGTTTTTT.

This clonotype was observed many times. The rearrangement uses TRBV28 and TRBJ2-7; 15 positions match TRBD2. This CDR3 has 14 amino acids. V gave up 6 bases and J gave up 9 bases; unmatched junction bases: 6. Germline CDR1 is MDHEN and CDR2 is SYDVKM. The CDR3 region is CASRASGLAGGQYF. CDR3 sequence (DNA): TGTGCCAGCAGAGCCTCGGGACTAGCGGGAGGGCAGTACTTC.

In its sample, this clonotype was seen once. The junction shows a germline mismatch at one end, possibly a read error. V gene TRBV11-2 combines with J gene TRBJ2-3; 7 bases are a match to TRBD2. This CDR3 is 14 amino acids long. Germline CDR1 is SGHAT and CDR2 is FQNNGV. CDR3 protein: CANSLMGGTDTQYF. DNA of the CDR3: TGTGCCAACAGCTTAATGGGGGGGACAGATACGCAGTATTTT.

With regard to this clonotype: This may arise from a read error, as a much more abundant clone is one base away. DNA of the CDR3: TGTGCCAGCAGCTTATCTCTGGACACCGGGGAGCTGTTTTTT. It is translated as CASSLSLDTGELFF. V usage is TRBV7-8 and J usage is TRBJ2-2; D unresolved. Trimming removed 2 bases from V and 3 bases from J, with 7 bases in between. The CDR3 has 14 residues. Germline CDR1 is SGHVS and CDR2 is FQNEAQ.

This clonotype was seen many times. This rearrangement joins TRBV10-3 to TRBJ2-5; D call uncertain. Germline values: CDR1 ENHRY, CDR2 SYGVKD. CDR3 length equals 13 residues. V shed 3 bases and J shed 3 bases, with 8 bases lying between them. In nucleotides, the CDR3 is TGTGCCATCAGTGAAACCCCTGAAGAGACCCAGTACTTC. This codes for CAISETPEETQYF.

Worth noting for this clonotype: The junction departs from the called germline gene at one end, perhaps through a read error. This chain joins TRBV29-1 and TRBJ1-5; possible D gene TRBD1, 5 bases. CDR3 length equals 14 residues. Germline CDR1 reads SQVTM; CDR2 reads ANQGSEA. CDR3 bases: TGTAGCGTCGGCGGCGGGGACGCCTGTCAGCCCCAGCATTTT. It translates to CSVGGGDACQPQHF.

CDR3 in amino acids: CSIRQGQNSPLHF. The CDR3 nucleotides read TGCAGCATCCGACAGGGTCAGAATTCACCCCTCCACTTT. This chain connects TRBV29-1 to TRBJ1-6; 7 nucleotides line up with TRBD1. Germline V gene lookup returns CDR1 SQVTM and CDR2 ANQGSEA. CDR3 length equals 13 residues. The junction had 8 bases not matched to a gene; V was cut back by 8 bases and J by 7 bases.

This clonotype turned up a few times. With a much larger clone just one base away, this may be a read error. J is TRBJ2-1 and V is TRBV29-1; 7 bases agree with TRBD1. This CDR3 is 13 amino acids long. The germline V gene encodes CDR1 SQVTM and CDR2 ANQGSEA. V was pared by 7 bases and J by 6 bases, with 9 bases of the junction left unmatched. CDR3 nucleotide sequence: TGCAGCGCCTATAACAGGGGTGGCAATGAGCAGTTCTTC. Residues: CSAYNRGGNEQFF.

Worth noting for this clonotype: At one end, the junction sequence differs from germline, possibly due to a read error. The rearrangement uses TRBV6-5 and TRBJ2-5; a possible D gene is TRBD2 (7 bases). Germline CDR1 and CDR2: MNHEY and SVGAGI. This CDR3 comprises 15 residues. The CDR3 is CAGSNRAGGAETQYF. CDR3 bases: TGTGCCGGCAGTAACAGGGCTGGGGGGGCCGAGACCCAGTACTTC.

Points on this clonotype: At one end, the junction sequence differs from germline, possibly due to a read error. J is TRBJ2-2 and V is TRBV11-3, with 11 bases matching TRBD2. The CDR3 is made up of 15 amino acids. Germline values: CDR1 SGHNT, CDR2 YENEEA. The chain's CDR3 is CASNLGLAATGELFF. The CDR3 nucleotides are TGTGCCAGCAACTTGGGACTAGCGGCTACCGGGGAACTGTTTTTT.

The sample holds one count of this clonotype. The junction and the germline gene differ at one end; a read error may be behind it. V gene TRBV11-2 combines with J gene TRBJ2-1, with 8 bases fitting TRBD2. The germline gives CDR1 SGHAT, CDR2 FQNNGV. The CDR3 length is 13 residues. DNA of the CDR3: TGTGCTAGCAGCTGGAGTAGCGGGGCAGACCAGTTCTTC. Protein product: CASSWSSGADQFF.

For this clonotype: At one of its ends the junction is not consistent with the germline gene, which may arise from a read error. The CDR3 sequence: CASGTETYEQYF. The CDR3 DNA reads TGCGCCAGCGGGACAGAGACCTACGAGCAGTACTTC. The J gene is TRBJ2-7, the V gene TRBV5-6; TRBD1 or TRBD2 may be the D gene (7 bases each). From germline, CDR1 is SGHDT and CDR2 YYEEEE. The CDR3 length is 12 residues.

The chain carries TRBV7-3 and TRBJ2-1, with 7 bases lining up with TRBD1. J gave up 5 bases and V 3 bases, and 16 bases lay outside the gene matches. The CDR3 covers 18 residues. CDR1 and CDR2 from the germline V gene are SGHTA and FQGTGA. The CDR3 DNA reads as TGTGCCAGCAGCTTTTTCGGGCGGCAGACAGGGTCCCACAATGAGCAGTTCTTC. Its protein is CASSFFGRQTGSHNEQFF.

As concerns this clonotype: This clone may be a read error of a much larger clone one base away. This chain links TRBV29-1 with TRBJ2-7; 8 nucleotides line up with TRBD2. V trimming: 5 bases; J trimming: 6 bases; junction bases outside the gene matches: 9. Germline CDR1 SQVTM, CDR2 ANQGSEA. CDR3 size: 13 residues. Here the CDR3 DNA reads TGCAGCGTTAAACCGGGACTAGGGAGCGAGCAGTACTTC. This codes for CSVKPGLGSEQYF.